One and the same sample provided the 4 T cell receptor beta chains below, sequenced in a study of blood T cell repertoires in COVID-19. This table comes from immunoSEQ multiplex PCR, and its TCRdb copy is limited to in-frame clones, with some not included. The sample has 140,000 to 150,000 clones; about three quarters are singletons. The sample comprised peripheral blood. The source of these receptors is a woman between 55 and 75 years old with acute or convalescent COVID-19.

The rearrangement uses TRBV6-1 and TRBJ2-7, with D possibly matching TRBD1 (5 bases). Trimming took off 0 bases at V and 1 base at J, with 13 bases between the two ends. This CDR3 spans 16 amino acids. From germline, CDR1 is MNHNS and CDR2 SASEGT. The CDR3 loop reads CASSEAQAGLSYEQYF. CDR3 coding DNA: TGTGCCAGCAGTGAAGCGCAGGCAGGGCTTTCCTACGAGCAGTACTTC.

The chain has TRBV5-1 and TRBJ2-7, with D possibly TRBD2 on 5 matching bases. The CDR3 is 14 residues long. The germline gives CDR1 SGHRS, CDR2 YFSETQ. V lost 7 bases and J 4 bases, leaving 18 bases between the germline ends. This CDR3 reads CASASYALGYEQYF. Here the CDR3 DNA reads TGCGCCAGCGCATCATACGCACTAGGGTACGAGCAGTACTTC.

The gene calls are TRBV7-6 and TRBJ2-7; TRBD2 agrees at 16 bases. Germline CDR1 SGHVS, CDR2 FNYEAQ. V was pared by 4 bases and J by 9 bases, with 9 bases of the junction left unmatched. The CDR3 loop spans 16 amino acids. CDR3 in amino acids: CASSSSGTSGRGVQYF. The CDR3 DNA reads TGTGCCAGCAGCTCTTCCGGGACTAGCGGGAGGGGGGTGCAGTACTTC.

This chain uses TRBV6-5 with TRBJ1-2; a weak D match, TRBD1 (5 bases). With 2 bases removed from V and 5 bases from J, the gap between germline ends came to 9 bases. The germline CDR1 and CDR2 sequences are MNHEY and SVGAGI. The CDR3 is 13 residues long. The CDR3: CASSYAGGYGYTF. The CDR3 DNA reads as TGTGCCAGCAGTTACGCGGGGGGATATGGCTACACCTTC.